A single TCR beta chain is shown here with its context. What it binds is unknown. The entry originates in a study of CD8 T cells in Susac syndrome. Study-wide findings and caveats: The study conceded that relatively few individuals underwent its TCR sequencing and HLA analysis.

The controls, all healthy donors, were matched for age and sex. Germline V gene lookup returns CDR1 SGHRS and CDR2 YFSETQ. V was shortened by 3 bases and J by 0 bases, with 16 bases between the two germline ends. The length of the CDR3 is 18 residues. Reverse transcription of roughly 0.5 to 1 ug RNA was carried out with random hexamers. A multiplex approach, immunoSEQ multiplex PCR, amplified TCR beta CDR3 across 54 Vbeta and 13 Jbeta. MiXCR was run by TCRdb on the immunoSEQ multiplex PCR reads, yielding one entry per CDR3 protein. The sample has about 200,000 distinct CDR3 sequences, about 95% seen once.

This clonotype originated in a human donor in good health. The J gene is TRBJ2-6, the V gene TRBV5-1, with D perhaps given as TRBD1 or TRBD2 (6 bases each). Sequencing input: CD4+ T cells from PBMCs. The DNA for the CDR3 is TGCGCCAGCAGCTCCCACGGCAGGGGAGGCTCTGGGGCCAACGTCCTGACTTTC. This codes for CASSSHGRGGSGANVLTF.